This TCR beta chain appears in the sequencing data of a study of tumor and adjacent non-tumor tissue in lung cancer. Study-wide background: On average, productive TCRbeta reads reached about 4 million per sample.

Three rounds of nested PCR, following a modified ARM-PCR protocol, produced the TCRbeta library. TCRdb fed the multiplex PCR reads into MiXCR, producing one record per CDR3 protein. The sample carries over 100,000 distinct CDR3 sequences, 50% to 70% recorded once. Study-level points and caveats: Tumor tissue had significantly higher TCR diversity than normal lung. Patients with more diverse tumor TCRs had worse survival.

Of note for this clonotype: The antigen remains undetermined. Germline and junction disagree at one end, which may indicate a read error.

The CDR3 loop spans 15 amino acids. CDR1 is MNHEY, CDR2 SVGEGT, per germline. This sample's RNA came from whole unsorted tissue. Distant lung tissue was collected more than 3 cm away from the tumor edge. Between August and November 2014, newly diagnosed, chemotherapy-naive lung cancer patients underwent thoracic surgery in China. The clonotype was recovered from a man aged 55 to 70 with non-small cell lung cancer. What was sequenced was distant non-tumor lung tissue. The genes are TRBV6-2 or TRBV6-3 and TRBJ1-1; D call uncertain. CDR3: CASGYGNWGNAEAFF. The DNA of the CDR3 is TGTGCCAGCGGTTACGGTAATTGGGGAAACGCCGAAGCTTTCTTT.